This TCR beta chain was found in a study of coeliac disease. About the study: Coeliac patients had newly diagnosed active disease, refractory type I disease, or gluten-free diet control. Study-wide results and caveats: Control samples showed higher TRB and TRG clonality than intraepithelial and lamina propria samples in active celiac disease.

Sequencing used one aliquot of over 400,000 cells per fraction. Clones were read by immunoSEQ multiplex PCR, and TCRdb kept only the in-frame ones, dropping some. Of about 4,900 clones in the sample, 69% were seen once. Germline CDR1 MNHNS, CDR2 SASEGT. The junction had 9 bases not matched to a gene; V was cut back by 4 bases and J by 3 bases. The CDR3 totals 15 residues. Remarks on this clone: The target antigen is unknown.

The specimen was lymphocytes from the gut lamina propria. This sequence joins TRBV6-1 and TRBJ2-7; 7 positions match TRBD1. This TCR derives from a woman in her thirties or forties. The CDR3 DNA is TGTGCCAGCAGTGGTTCGTGGGGGACAGACTACGAGCAGTACTTC. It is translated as CASSGSWGTDYEQYF.